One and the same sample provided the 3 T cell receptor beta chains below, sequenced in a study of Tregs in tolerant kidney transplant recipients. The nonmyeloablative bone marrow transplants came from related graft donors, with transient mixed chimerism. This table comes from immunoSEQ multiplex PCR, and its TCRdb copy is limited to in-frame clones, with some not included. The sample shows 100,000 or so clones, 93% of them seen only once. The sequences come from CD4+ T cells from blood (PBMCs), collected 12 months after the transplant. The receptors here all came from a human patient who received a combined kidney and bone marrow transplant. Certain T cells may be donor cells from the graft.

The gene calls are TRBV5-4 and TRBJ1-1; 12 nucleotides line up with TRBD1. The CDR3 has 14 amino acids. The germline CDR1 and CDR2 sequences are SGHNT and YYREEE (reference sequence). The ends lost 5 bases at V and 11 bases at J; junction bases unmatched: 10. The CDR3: CASSTGTGGEKAFF. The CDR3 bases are TGTGCCAGCAGTACCGGGACAGGGGGCGAGAAGGCTTTCTTT.

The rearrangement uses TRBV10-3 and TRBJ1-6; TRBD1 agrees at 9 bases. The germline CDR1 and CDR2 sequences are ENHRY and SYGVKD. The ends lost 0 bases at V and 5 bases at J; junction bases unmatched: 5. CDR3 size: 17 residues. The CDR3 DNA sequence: TGTGCCATCAGTGAGTCTGGACAGGGGACGAATAATTCACCCCTCCACTTT. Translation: CAISESGQGTNNSPLHF.

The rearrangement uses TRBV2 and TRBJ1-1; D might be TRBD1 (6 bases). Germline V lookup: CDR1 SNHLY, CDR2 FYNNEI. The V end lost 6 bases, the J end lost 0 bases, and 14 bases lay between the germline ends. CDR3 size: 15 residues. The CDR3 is CASRAPGHLNTEAFF. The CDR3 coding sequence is TGTGCCAGCAGGGCTCCGGGACACTTGAACACTGAAGCTTTCTTT.